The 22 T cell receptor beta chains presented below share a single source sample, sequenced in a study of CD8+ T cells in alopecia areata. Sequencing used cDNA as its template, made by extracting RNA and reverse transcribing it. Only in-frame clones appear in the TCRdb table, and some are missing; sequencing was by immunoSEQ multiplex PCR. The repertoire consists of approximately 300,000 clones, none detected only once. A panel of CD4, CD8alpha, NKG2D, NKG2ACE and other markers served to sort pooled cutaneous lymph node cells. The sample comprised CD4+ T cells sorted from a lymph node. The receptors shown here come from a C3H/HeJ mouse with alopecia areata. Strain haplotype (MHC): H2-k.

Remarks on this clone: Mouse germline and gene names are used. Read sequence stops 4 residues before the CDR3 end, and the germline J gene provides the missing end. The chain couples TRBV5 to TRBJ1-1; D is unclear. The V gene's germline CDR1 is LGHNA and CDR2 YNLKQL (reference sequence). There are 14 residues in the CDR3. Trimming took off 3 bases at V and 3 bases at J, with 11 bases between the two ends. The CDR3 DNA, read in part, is TGTGCCAGCAGCCAGGAGGCGAGGGACACA. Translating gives CASSQEARDT. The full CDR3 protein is CASSQEARDTEVFF.

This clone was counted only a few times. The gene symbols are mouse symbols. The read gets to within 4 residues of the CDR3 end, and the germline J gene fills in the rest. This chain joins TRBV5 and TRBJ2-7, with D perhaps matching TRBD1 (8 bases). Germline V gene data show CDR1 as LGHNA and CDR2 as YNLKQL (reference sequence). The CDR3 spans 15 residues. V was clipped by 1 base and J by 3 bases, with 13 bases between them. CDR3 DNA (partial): TGTGCCAGCAGCCAAGGGGGGGGACAGGACTAT. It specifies CASSQGGGQDY. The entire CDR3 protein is CASSQGGGQDYEQYF.

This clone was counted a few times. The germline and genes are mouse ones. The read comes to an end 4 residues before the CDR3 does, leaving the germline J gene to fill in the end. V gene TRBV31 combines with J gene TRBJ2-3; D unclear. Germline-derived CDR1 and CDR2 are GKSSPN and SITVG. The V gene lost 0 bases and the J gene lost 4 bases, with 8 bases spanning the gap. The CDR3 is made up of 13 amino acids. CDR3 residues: CAWSLRQSETLYF. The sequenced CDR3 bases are TGTGCCTGGAGTCTGAGACAATCAGAA.

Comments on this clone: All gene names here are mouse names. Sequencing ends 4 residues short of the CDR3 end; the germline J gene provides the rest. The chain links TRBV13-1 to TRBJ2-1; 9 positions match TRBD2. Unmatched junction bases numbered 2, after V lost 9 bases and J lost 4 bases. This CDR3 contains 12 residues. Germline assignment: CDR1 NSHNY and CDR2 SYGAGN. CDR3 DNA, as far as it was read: TGTGCCACAGGACTGGGGTATGCT. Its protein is CATGLGYA. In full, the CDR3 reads CATGLGYAEQFF.

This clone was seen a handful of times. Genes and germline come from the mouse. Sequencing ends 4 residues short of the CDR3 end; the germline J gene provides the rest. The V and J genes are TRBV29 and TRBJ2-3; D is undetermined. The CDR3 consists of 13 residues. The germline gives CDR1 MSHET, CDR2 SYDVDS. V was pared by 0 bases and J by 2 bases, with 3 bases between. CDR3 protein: CASSLSYAETLYF. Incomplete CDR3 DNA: TGTGCTAGCAGTTTATCCTATGCAGAA. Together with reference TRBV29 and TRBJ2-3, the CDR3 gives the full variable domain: DMKVTQMPRYLIKRMGENVLLECGQDMSHETMYWYRQDPGLGLQLIYISYDVDSNSEGDIPKGYRVSRKKREHFSLILDSAKTNQTSVYFCASSLSYAETLYFGSGTRLTVL.

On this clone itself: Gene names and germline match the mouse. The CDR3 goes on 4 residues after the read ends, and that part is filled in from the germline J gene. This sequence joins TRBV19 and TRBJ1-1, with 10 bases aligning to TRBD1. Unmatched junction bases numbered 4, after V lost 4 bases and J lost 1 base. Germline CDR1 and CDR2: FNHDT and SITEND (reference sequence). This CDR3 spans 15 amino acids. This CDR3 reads CASSPRTGGNTEVFF. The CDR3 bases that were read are TGTGCCAGCAGTCCTCGGACAGGGGGGAACACA.

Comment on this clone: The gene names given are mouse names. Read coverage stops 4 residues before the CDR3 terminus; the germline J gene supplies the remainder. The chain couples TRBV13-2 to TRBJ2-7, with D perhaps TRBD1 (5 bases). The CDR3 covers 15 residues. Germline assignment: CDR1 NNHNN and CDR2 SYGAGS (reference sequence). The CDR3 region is CASGDADPGRDEQYF. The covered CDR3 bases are TGTGCCAGCGGTGATGCCGACCCAGGGAGGGAT.

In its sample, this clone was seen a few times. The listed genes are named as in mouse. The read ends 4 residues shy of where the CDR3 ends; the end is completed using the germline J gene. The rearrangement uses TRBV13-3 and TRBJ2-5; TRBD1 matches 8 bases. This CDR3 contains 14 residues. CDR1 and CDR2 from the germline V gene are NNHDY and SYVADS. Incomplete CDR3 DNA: TGTGCCAGCAGACCATCAGGGGGCCGGGAC. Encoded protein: CASRPSGGRD. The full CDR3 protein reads CASRPSGGRDTQYF. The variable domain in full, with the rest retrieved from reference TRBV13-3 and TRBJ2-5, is EAAVTQSPRSKVAVTGGKVTLSCHQTNNHDYMYWYRQDTGHGLRLIHYSYVADSTEKGDIPDGYKASRPSQENFSLILELASLSQTAVYFCASRPSGGRDTQYFGPGTRLLVL.

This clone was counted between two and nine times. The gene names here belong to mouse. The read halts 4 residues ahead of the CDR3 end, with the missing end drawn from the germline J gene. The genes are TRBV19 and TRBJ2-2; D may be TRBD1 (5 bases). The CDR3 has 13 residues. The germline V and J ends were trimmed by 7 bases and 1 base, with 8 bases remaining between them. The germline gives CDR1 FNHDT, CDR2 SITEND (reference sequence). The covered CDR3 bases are TGTGCCAGCCAGGGTTTAAACACCGGG. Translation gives CASQGLNTG. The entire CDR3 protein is CASQGLNTGQLYF.

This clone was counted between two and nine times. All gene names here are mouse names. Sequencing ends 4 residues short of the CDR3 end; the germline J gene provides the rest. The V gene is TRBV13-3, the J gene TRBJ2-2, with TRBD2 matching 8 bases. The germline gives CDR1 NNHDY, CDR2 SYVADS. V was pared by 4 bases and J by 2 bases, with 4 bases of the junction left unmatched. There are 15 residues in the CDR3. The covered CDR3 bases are TGTGCCAGCAGTCCCCGACTGGGGAACACCGGG. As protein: CASSPRLGNTG. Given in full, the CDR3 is CASSPRLGNTGQLYF.

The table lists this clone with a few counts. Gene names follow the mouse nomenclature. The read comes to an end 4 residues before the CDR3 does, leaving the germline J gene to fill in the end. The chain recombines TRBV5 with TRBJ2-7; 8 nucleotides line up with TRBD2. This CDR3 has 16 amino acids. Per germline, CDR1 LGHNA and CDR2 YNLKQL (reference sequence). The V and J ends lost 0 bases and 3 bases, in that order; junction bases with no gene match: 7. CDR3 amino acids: CASSQDGPGGIYEQYF. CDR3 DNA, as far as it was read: TGTGCCAGCAGCCAAGATGGTCCTGGGGGGATCTAT.

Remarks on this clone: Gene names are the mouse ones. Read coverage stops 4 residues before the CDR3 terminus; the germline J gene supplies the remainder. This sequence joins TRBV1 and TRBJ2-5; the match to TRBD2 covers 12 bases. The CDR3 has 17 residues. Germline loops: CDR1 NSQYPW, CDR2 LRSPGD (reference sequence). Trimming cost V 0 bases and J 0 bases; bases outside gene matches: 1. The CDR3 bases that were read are TGCACCTGCAGTGCAGAAGGGACTGGGGGGAACCAAGAC. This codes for CTCSAEGTGGNQD. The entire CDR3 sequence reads CTCSAEGTGGNQDTQYF.

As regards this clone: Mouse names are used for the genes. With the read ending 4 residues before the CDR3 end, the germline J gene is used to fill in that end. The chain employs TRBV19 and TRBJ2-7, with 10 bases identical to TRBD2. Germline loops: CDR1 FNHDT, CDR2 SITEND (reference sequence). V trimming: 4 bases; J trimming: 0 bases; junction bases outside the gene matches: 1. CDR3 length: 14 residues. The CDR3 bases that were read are TGTGCCAGCAGTCTGGGGGGGCGCTCCTAT. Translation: CASSLGGRSY. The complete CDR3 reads CASSLGGRSYEQYF.

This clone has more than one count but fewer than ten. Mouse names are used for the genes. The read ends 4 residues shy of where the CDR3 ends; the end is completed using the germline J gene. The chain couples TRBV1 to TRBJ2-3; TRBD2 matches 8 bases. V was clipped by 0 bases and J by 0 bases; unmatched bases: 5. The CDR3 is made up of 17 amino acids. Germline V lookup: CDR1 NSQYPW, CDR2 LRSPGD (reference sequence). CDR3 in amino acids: CTCSADPGGTSAETLYF. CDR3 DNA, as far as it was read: TGCACCTGCAGTGCAGATCCTGGGGGGACTAGTGCAGAA.

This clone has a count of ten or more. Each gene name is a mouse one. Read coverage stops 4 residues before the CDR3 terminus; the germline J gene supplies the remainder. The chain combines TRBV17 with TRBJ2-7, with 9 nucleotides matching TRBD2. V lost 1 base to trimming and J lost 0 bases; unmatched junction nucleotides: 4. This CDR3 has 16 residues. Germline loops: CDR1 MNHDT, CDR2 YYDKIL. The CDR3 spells CASSRVWGGSSYEQYF. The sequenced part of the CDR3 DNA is TGTGCTAGCAGTAGAGTCTGGGGGGGAAGCTCCTAT.

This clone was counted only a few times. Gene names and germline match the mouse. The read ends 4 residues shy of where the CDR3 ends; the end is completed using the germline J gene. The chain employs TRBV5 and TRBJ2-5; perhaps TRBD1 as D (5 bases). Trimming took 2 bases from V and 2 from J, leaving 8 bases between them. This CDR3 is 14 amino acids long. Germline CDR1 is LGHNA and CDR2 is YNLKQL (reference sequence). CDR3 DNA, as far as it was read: TGTGCCAGCAGCCAAACAGACAGCCAAGAC. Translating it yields CASSQTDSQD. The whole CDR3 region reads CASSQTDSQDTQYF.

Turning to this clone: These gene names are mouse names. CDR3 bases read: TGTGCCTGGAGTCACATTAACCAAGAC. It codes for CAWSHINQD. The whole CDR3 sequence is CAWSHINQDTQYF. This chain links TRBV31 with TRBJ2-5; no definite D call. The read terminates 4 residues before the CDR3 end, so the remaining end is supplied by the germline J gene. Per germline, CDR1 GKSSPN and CDR2 SITVG. This CDR3 region has 13 residues. V lost 1 base to trimming and J lost 0 bases, with 5 bases between them.

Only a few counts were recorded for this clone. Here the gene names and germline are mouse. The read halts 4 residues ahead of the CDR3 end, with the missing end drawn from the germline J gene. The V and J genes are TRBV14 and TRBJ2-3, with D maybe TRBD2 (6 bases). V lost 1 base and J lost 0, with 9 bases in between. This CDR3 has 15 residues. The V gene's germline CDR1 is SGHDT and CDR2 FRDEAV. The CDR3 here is CASSFGGTSAETLYF. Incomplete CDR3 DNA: TGTGCCAGCAGTTTCGGGGGGACTAGTGCAGAA.

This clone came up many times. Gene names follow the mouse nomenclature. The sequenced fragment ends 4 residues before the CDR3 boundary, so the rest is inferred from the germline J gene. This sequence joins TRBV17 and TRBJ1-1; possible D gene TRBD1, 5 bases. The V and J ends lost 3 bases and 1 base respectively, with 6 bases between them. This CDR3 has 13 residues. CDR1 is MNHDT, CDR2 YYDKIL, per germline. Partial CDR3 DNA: TGTGCTAGCAGTAGCGGACAAAACACA. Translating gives CASSSGQNT. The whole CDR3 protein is CASSSGQNTEVFF.

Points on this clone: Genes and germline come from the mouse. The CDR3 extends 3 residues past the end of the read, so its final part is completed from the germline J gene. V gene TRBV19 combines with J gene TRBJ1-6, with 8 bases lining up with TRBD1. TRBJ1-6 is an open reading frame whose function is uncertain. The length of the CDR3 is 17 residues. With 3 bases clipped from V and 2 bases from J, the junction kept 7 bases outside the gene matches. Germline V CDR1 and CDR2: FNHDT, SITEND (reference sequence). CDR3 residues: CASSNSDRGTYNSPLYF. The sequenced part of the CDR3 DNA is TGTGCCAGCAGTAACTCCGACAGGGGAACCTATAATTCGCCC.

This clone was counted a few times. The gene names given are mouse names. The part of the CDR3 DNA that was read is TGTGCCAGCAGTGAGGGGGACAGGGGGGATGCT. It specifies CASSEGDRGDA. The full-length CDR3 reads as CASSEGDRGDAEQFF. This chain joins TRBV13-1 and TRBJ2-1; 11 nucleotides match TRBD1. The read halts 4 residues ahead of the CDR3 end, with the missing end drawn from the germline J gene. Per the germline V gene, CDR1 is NSHNY and CDR2 is SYGAGN. With V trimmed by 2 bases and J by 5 bases, 3 bases remained unmatched. The CDR3 has 15 amino acids.

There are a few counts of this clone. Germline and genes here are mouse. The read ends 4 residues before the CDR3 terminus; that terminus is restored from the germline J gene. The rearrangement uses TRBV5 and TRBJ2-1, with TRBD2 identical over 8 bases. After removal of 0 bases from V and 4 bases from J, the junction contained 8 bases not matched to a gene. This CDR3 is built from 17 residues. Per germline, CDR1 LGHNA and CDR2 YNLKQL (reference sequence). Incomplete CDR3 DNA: TGTGCCAGCAGCCAAGATCGCTGGGGGGAGAGGTATGCT. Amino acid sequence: CASSQDRWGERYA. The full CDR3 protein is CASSQDRWGERYAEQFF.